This T cell receptor (beta chain) was sequenced during a study of cytomegalovirus exposure and HLA in healthy donors. Study summary: Drawn from HLA-typed donors, approximately 86 million unique TCRs were held in an early data release.

Germline V gives CDR1 LGHNT, CDR2 FRNRAP. V lost 5 bases and J 1 base, leaving 18 bases between the germline ends. CDR3 length: 16 residues. PCR primers comprised 60 Vbeta and 13 Jbeta primers. Measured with immunoSEQ multiplex PCR; TCRdb has only the in-frame clones, and not every one. Here the sample spans 200,000 to 250,000 clones, nearly 80% being singletons. Study-level results: Cytomegalovirus-associated status was assigned to around 160 TCR beta chains. Later work associated approximately 17,000 TCR beta sequences with HLA alleles at 0.05 false discovery rate. Later analysis showed TCR association rates varying by HLA locus, highest for DRB1 and lowest for HLA-C.

A word on this clone: The antigen remains undetermined.

This TCR derives from a man between 18 and 35 years old in good health and CMV-seronegative. The V call is TRBV12-5, the J call TRBJ2-7; a weak D match, TRBD1 (5 bases). Sequencing used PBMCs. The CDR3 reads CASGPPQGLRSYEQYF. CDR3 in DNA: TGTGCTAGTGGTCCTCCCCAGGGCCTAAGGTCCTACGAGCAGTACTTC.